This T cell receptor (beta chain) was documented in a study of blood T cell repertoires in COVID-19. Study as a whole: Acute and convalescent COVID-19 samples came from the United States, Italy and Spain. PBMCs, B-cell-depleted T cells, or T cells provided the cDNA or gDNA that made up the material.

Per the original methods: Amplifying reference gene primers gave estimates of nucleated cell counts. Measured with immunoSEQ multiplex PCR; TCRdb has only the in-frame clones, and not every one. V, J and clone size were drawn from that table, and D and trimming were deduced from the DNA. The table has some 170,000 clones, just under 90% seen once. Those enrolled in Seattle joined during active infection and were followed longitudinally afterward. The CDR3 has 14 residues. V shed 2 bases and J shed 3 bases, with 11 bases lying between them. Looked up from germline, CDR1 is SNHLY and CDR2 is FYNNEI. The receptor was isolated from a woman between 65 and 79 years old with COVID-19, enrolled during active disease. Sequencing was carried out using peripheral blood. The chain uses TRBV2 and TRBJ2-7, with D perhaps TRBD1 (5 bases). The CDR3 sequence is CASSEYRPFYEQYF. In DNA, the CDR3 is TGTGCCAGCAGTGAATACAGGCCCTTCTACGAGCAGTACTTC.